This is a list of T cell receptor beta chains from one sample in a study of OX40 agonist ivuxolimab in advanced cancers. Profiling relied on immunoSEQ multiplex PCR, and the TCRdb table lists in-frame clones only, not all of them. The sample shows tens of thousands of clones, around 90% of them seen only once. Source: CD4+ or CD8+ T cells sorted from blood, taken in a trial of the OX40 agonist ivuxolimab. The receptors were sampled from an adult with an advanced solid tumor such as melanoma, head and neck, liver or kidney cancer. Each CDR3 is given with its conserved first and last residue. The D gene is left open where the match is weak. Size is omitted from some rows. Given values are once, few, many or a class for expanded clones.

TRBJ1-3,NA,TRBV6-5,NA,TGTGCCAGCAGTTCTCCGACAGATAGAGGAAACACCATATATTTT,CASSSPTDRGNTIYF
TRBJ2-5,NA,TRBV7-9,NA,TGTGCCAGCAGATATGACTTGACGGGGGCTCAAGAGACCCAGTACTTC,CASRYDLTGAQETQYF
TRBJ1-1,NA,TRBV4-3,NA,TGCGCCAGCAGCCAAGATTTTTTTGGAGGGAACACTGAAGCTTTCTTT,CASSQDFFGGNTEAFF
TRBJ2-7,TRBD1,TRBV5-4,NA,TGTGCCAGCAGCCTGGGGACAGGGGAGTTCTACGAGCAGTACTTC,CASSLGTGEFYEQYF
TRBJ2-1,NA,TRBV4-2,NA,TGTGCCAGCAGCCAAGAAGCGGAGAGCTCCTACAATGAGCAGTTCTTC,CASSQEAESSYNEQFF
TRBJ2-7,NA,TRBV6-5,NA,TGTGCCAGCAGTTACTCGCTTAGGGGTACCTACGAGCAGTACTTC,CASSYSLRGTYEQYF
TRBJ2-2,TRBD1,TRBV30,NA,TGTGCCTGGAGTGTTAACTACAGGGGAACCGGGGAGCTGTTTTTT,CAWSVNYRGTGELFF
TRBJ1-4,NA,TRBV11-2,NA,TGTGCCAGCAGCTTGAATGAAAAACTGTTTTTT,CASSLNEKLFF
TRBJ2-2,TRBD2,TRBV7-2,NA,TGTGCCAGCAGCTCTAGCGGGGGCGGGACCGGGGAGCTGTTTTTT,CASSSSGGGTGELFF
TRBJ1-2,NA,TRBV16,NA,TGTGCCAGCAGCCAATGGACGGAGTTCTATGGCTACACCTTC,CASSQWTEFYGYTF
TRBJ1-2,TRBD1,TRBV28,once,TGTGCCAGCAGCGAACACAGGGGGCGTACTAATGGCTACACCTTC,CASSEHRGRTNGYTF
TRBJ1-5,NA,TRBV28,NA,TGTGCCAGCAGTCCTAGCAATCAGCCCCAGCATTTT,CASSPSNQPQHF
TRBJ1-1,NA,TRBV19,NA,TGTGCCAGTAGTAGAGGTACTGAAGCTTTCTTT,CASSRGTEAFF
TRBJ2-7,TRBD1,TRBV28,NA,TGTGCCAGCAGTGGGACAGGGAACTCCTACGAGCAGTACTTC,CASSGTGNSYEQYF
TRBJ2-1,NA,TRBV30,NA,TGTGCCTGGAGTACGACCCCTAATGAGCAGTTCTTC,CAWSTTPNEQFF
TRBJ2-2,NA,TRBV7-8,NA,TGTGCCAGCAGCTTATCAGGGAGAAACACCGGGGAGCTGTTTTTT,CASSLSGRNTGELFF
TRBJ2-3,TRBD2,TRBV7-2,NA,TGTGCCAGCAGCTTAGACGGGGGGGCCGGAGATACGCAGTATTTT,CASSLDGGAGDTQYF
TRBJ1-2,NA,TRBV7-8,NA,TGTGCCAGCAGCCCCATGTTTTCTAACTATGGCTACACCTTC,CASSPMFSNYGYTF
TRBJ2-5,TRBD2,TRBV7-2,NA,TGTGCCAGCAGCTTAGCTCCTAGCGGGGGTCAAGAGACCCAGTACTTC,CASSLAPSGGQETQYF
TRBJ1-1,NA,TRBV7-2,NA,TGTGCCAGCAGCCCCGGAATACCTAACACTGAAGCTTTCTTT,CASSPGIPNTEAFF
TRBJ2-7,TRBD2,TRBV28,NA,TGTGCCAGCAGTCCGTTACTAGCGGGAGGCACCTACGAGCAGTACTTC,CASSPLLAGGTYEQYF
TRBJ1-1,NA,TRBV12-2,NA,TGTGCAAGTCGCTCTAGGGGGGGACAGGGTGTATTAAGCGTGGACACTGAAGCTTTCTTT,CASRSRGGQGVLSVDTEAFF
TRBJ1-5,TRBD1,TRBV19,once,TGTGCCAGTAATACGGACAGGGATCAGCCCCAGCATTTT,CASNTDRDQPQHF
TRBJ1-2,TRBD1,TRBV10-3,NA,TGTGCCATCAACGACGCTGTGGGACAGTCTATTAAAGGAGGCTACACCTTC,CAINDAVGQSIKGGYTF
TRBJ1-5,NA,TRBV10-2,NA,TGCGCCAGCAGTGAGCAAGGGCATAATCAGCCCCAGCATTTT,CASSEQGHNQPQHF
TRBJ1-4,NA,TRBV18,NA,TGTGCCAGCTCACCACAGGGACGGAGGAATGAAAAACTGTTTTTT,CASSPQGRRNEKLFF
TRBJ2-7,TRBD1,TRBV2,NA,TGTGCCAGCAAATACGAGACAGGGCCCTACGAGCAGTACTTC,CASKYETGPYEQYF
TRBJ2-2,NA,TRBV7-2,few,TGTGCCAGCAGCTTAAGACAGGCCAACACCGGGGAGCTGTTTTTT,CASSLRQANTGELFF
TRBJ2-5,NA,TRBV2,NA,TGTGCCAGCAGTCAGACCTGGGAGACCCAGTACTTC,CASSQTWETQYF
TRBJ2-5,TRBD1,TRBV7-3,NA,TGTGCCAGCAGCTGGACAGGGACGGAGACCCAGTACTTC,CASSWTGTETQYF
TRBJ1-4,NA,TRBV6-1,NA,TGTGCCAGCAGTGAACTTTCAACAACTAATGAAAAACTGTTTTTT,CASSELSTTNEKLFF
TRBJ2-1,TRBD2,TRBV30,NA,TGTGCCTGGACCCGGACTAGCGGGAGGGCCTCTGAGCAGTTCTTC,CAWTRTSGRASEQFF
TRBJ2-3,TRBD2,TRBV18,NA,TGTGCCAGCTCCCCGGAGGGCGGGGGAGACACAGATACGCAGTATTTT,CASSPEGGGDTDTQYF